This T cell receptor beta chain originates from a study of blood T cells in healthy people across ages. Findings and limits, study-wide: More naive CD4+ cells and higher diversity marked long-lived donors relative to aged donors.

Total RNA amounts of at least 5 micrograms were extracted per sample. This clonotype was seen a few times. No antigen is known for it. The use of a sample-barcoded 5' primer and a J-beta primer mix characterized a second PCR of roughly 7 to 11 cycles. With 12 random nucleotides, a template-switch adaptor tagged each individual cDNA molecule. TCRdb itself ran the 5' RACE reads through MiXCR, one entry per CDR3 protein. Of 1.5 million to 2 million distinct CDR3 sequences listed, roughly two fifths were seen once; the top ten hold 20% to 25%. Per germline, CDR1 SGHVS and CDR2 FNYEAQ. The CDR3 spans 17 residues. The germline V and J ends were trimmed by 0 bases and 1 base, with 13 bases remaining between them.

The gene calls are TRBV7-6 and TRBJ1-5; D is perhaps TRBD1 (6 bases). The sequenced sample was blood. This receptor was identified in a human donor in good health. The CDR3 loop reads CASSLAPRGFSNQPQHF. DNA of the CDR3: TGTGCCAGCAGCTTAGCGCCGAGGGGGTTCAGCAATCAGCCCCAGCATTTT. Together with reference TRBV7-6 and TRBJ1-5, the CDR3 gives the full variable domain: GAGVSQSPRYKVTKRGQDVALRCDPISGHVSLYWYRQALGQGPEFLTYFNYEAQQDKSGLPNDRFSAERPEGSISTLTIQRTEQRDSAMYRCASSLAPRGFSNQPQHFGDGTRLSIL.